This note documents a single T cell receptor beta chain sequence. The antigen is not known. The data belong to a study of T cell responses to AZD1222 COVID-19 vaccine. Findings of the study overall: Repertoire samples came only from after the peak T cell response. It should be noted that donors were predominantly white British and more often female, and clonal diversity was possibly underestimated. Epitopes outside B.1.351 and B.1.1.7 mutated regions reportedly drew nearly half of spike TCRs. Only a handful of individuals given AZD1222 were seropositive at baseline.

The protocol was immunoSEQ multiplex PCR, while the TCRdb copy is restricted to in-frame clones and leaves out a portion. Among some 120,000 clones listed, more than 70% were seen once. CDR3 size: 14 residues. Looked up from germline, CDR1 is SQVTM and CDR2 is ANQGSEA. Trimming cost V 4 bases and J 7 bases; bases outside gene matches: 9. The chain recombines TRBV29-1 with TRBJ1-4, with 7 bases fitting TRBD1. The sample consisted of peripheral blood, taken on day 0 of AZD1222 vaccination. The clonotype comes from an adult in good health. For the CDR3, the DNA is TGCAGCGTTGGACAGGGAGTCCCCGGTGAAAAACTGTTTTTT. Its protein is CSVGQGVPGEKLFF.